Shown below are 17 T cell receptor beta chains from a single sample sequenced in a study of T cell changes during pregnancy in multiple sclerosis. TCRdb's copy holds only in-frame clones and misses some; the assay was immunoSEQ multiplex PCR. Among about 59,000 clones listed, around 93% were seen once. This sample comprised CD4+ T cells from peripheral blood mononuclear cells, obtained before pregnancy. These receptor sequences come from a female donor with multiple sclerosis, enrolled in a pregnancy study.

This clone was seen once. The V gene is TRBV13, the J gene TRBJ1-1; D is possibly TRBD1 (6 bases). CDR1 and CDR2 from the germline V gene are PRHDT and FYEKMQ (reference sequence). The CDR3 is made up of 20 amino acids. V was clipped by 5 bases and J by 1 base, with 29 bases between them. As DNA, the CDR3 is TGTGCCAGCAGCCCTACTAGAAACGAGCCCGGGGGGCTTGCGAACACTGAAGCTTTCTTT. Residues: CASSPTRNEPGGLANTEAFF.

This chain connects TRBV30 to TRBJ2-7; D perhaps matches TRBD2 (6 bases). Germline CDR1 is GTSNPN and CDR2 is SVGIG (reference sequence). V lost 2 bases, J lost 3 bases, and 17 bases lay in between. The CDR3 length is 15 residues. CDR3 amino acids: CAWSPRGTGNYEQYF. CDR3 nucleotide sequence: TGTGCCTGGAGTCCTCGAGGGACTGGCAACTACGAGCAGTACTTC.

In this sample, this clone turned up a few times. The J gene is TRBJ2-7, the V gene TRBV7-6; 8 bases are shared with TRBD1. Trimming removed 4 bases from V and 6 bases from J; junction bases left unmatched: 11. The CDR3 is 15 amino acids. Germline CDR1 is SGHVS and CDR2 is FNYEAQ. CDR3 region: CASSSNSGGLGEQYF. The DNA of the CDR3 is TGTGCCAGCAGCTCCAACTCAGGGGGCTTAGGCGAGCAGTACTTC. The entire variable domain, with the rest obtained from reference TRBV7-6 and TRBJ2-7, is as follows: GAGVSQSPRYKVTKRGQDVALRCDPISGHVSLYWYRQALGQGPEFLTYFNYEAQQDKSGLPNDRFSAERPEGSISTLTIQRTEQRDSAMYRCASSSNSGGLGEQYFGPGTRLTVT.

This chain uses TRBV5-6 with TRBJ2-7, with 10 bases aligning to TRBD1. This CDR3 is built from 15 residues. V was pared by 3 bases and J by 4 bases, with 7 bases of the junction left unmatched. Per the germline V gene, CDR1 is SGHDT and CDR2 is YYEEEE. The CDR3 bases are TGTGCCAGCAGCTCAGGACAGGGGGAATTTTACGAGCAGTACTTC. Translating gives CASSSGQGEFYEQYF.

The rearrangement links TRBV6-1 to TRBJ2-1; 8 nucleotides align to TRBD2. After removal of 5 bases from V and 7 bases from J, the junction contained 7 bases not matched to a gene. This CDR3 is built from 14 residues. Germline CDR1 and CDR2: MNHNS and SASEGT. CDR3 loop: CASSPQRERNEQFF. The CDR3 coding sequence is TGTGCCAGCAGTCCCCAGCGGGAGAGGAATGAGCAGTTCTTC.

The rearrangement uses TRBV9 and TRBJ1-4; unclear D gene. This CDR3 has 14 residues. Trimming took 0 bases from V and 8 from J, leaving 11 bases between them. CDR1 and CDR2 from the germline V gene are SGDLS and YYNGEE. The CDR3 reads CASSVAGGNEKLFF. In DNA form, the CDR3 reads TGTGCCAGCAGCGTAGCTGGAGGGAACGAAAAACTGTTTTTT.

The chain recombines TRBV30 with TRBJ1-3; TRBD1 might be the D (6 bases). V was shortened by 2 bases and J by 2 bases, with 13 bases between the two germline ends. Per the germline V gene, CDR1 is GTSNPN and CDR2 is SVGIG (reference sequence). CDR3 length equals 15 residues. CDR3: CAWSPRGGAGNTIYF. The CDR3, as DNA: TGTGCCTGGAGTCCACGAGGGGGGGCTGGAAACACCATATATTTT.

CDR3 DNA sequence: TGTGCCAGCAGTAAGGCAGGCGGCACAGGGGATCAGCCCCAGCATTTT. Translation gives CASSKAGGTGDQPQHF. This chain uses TRBV7-2 with TRBJ1-5; 7 bases are shared with TRBD1. V shed 6 bases, J shed 5 bases, and the junction held 13 bases outside the gene matches. The CDR3 runs 16 residues. In germline, CDR1 is SGHTA, CDR2 FQGNSA.

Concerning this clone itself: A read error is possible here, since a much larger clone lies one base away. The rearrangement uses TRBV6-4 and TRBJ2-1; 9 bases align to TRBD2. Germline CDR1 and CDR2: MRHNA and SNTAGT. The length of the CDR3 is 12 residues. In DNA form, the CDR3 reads TGTGCCAGCAGTGAGGGGCCTAGCGGGAAGATCTTC. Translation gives CASSEGPSGKIF.

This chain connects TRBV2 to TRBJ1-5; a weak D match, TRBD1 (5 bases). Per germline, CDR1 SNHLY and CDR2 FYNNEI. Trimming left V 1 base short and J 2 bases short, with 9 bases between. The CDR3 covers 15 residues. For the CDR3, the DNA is TGTGCCAGCAGTGAAGTTAGGGGTGGCAATCAGCCCCAGCATTTT. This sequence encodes CASSEVRGGNQPQHF.

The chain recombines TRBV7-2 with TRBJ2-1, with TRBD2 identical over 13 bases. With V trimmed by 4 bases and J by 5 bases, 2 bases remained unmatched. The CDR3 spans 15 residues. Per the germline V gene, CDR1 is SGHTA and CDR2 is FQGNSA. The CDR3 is CASSSLAGGNNEQFF. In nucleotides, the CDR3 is TGTGCCAGCAGCTCACTAGCGGGAGGGAACAATGAGCAGTTCTTC.

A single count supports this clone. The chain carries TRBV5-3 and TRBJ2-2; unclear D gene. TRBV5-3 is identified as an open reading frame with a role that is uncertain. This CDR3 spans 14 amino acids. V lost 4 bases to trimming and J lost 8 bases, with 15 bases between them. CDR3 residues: CARSPFLVAGELFF. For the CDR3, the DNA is TGTGCCAGAAGCCCCTTTTTGGTTGCGGGGGAGCTGTTTTTT.

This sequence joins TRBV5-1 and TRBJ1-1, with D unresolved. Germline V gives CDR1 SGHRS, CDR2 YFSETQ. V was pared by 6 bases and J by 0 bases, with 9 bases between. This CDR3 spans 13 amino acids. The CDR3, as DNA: TGCGCCAGCAAGGAGGCGGTGAACACTGAAGCTTTCTTT. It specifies CASKEAVNTEAFF.

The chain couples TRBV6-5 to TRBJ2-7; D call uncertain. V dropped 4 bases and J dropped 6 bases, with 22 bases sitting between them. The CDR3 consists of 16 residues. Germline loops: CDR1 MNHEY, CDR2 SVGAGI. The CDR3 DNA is TGTGCCAGCAGTTCGATGAGGCCTGCCGGGTTTGGCGAGCAGTACTTC. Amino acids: CASSSMRPAGFGEQYF.

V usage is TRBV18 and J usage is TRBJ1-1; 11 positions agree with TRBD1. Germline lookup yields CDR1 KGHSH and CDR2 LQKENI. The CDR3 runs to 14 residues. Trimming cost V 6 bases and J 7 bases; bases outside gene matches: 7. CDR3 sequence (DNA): TGTGCCAGCTCGGGGGACAGGGGGTACGGTGAAGCTTTCTTT. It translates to CASSGDRGYGEAFF.

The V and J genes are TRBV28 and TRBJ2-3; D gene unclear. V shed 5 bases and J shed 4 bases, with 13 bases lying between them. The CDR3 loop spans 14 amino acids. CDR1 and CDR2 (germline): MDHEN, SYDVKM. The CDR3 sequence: CASSLPHMADTQYF. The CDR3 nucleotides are TGTGCCAGCAGTCTTCCCCACATGGCAGATACGCAGTATTTT.

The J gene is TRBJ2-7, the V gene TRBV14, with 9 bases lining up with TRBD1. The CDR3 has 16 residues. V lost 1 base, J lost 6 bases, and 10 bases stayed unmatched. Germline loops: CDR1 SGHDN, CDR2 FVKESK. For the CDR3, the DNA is TGTGCCAGCAGCCAAGTTGTAAGGGGACAGGGTATCGAGCAGTACTTC. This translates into CASSQVVRGQGIEQYF.